This T cell receptor (beta chain) comes out of a study of CD8+ T cells in alopecia areata. The study's findings and limits: Scalp repertoires also include resident alphabeta T cells from normal skin. It was less clear whether patients shared TCRs than it was in mice, possibly because of HLA.

This clone was detected once. Its antigen remains unidentified. Following extraction, RNA underwent reverse transcription to cDNA, which served as the sequencing template. TCRdb's table, derived via immunoSEQ multiplex PCR, lists solely in-frame clones and lacks some. The table includes 200,000 or so clones, nearly 60% detected once. Germline values: CDR1 SGHRS, CDR2 YFSETQ. The V end was cut by 0 bases, the J end by 4 bases, with 7 bases between. The CDR3 extends over 13 amino acids. Treatment noted: oral pan-JAK inhibitor, 5-10 mg twice daily. Peripheral blood samples and lesional scalp punch biopsies were obtained from alopecia areata patients.

The chain carries TRBV5-1 and TRBJ2-5; D is undetermined. The sample in question was CD4+ T cells sorted from blood, obtained at week 24, from a patient treated with tofacitinib. The source is a human donor with alopecia areata. The CDR3 DNA reads as TGCGCCAGCAGCTTGGACCTAAGAGAGACCCAGTACTTC. As protein: CASSLDLRETQYF.